A selection of T cell receptor beta chains follows, all from one sample in a study of blood T cell repertoires in COVID-19. The method was immunoSEQ multiplex PCR; TCRdb's version includes in-frame clones alone and lacks a portion of them. Of around 130,000 clones detected, about four fifths appear once; the ten largest clones hold 8%. Sequenced material: peripheral blood. Receptor source: a human donor in a cohort sampled during active COVID-19. The CDR3 runs from the conserved cysteine through the conserved F or W. Each record gives: V gene, clone size, J gene, D gene, CDR3 DNA, CDR3 protein. A D gene is named only where the DNA matches it firmly. The size field is filled for only some rows; it gives once, few, many or a size class.

V: TRBV12-3/TRBV12-4
size: NA
J: TRBJ1-2
D: TRBD1
DNA: TGTGCCAGCAGTTTGGGGACAGGGCTTGGCTACACCTTC
CDR3: CASSLGTGLGYTF

V: TRBV2
size: NA
J: TRBJ1-2
D: NA
DNA: TGTGCCAGCGGTACCGACAGTAACTATGGCTACACCTTC
CDR3: CASGTDSNYGYTF

V: TRBV25-1
size: NA
J: TRBJ2-7
D: NA
DNA: TGTGCCAGCAAAGGGACAAAAACCTACGAGCAGTACTTC
CDR3: CASKGTKTYEQYF

V: TRBV7-8
size: NA
J: TRBJ2-1
D: NA
DNA: TGTGCCAGCAGCTTAAGACAGGGGAGGGGTGAGCAGTTCTTC
CDR3: CASSLRQGRGEQFF

V: TRBV7-2
size: NA
J: TRBJ2-6
D: TRBD2
DNA: TGTGCCAGCAGCCCCGGGGGGAGGGCTGGGGCCAACGTCCTGACTTTC
CDR3: CASSPGGRAGANVLTF

V: TRBV2
size: few
J: TRBJ1-1
D: NA
DNA: TGTGCCAGCAGTGTGGACAGCCTTATTCGCGCTTTCTTT
CDR3: CASSVDSLIRAFF

V: TRBV4-2
size: NA
J: TRBJ2-5
D: NA
DNA: TGTGCCAGCAGCCAAGAGCCATCGACGGGGTACCAAGAGACCCAGTACTTC
CDR3: CASSQEPSTGYQETQYF

V: TRBV7-7
size: NA
J: TRBJ2-3
D: TRBD1
DNA: TGTGCCCCCCCCCGGGACAGGAGCACAGATACGCAGTATTTT
CDR3: CAPPRDRSTDTQYF

V: TRBV6-6
size: once
J: TRBJ2-7
D: NA
DNA: TGTGCCAGCAGTTACCAGCCAGGGGTTTCCTACGAGCAGTACTTC
CDR3: CASSYQPGVSYEQYF

V: TRBV6-5
size: NA
J: TRBJ2-2
D: NA
DNA: TGTGCCAGCAGTCGAGGACAGGGGGAGCTGTTTTTT
CDR3: CASSRGQGELFF

V: TRBV20-1
size: NA
J: TRBJ2-3
D: TRBD2
DNA: TGCAGTGCTAGTTCGACTAGCGGGTCCACAGATACGCAGTATTTT
CDR3: CSASSTSGSTDTQYF

V: TRBV5-5
size: once
J: TRBJ1-1
D: TRBD1
DNA: TGTGCCAGCAGCCGCTTCGGGACAGGGGGCGTGACTGAAGCTTTCTTT
CDR3: CASSRFGTGGVTEAFF

V: TRBV6-6
size: NA
J: TRBJ1-2
D: NA
DNA: TGTGCCAGCAGTTTCAGGGACTATGGCTACACCTTC
CDR3: CASSFRDYGYTF

V: TRBV5-1
size: NA
J: TRBJ2-7
D: TRBD1
DNA: TGCGCCAGCAGCCTCCGGGACAGTTCCTACGAGCAGTACTTC
CDR3: CASSLRDSSYEQYF

V: TRBV14
size: NA
J: TRBJ1-1
D: NA
DNA: TGTGCCAGCAGCACCTACAGGGCGGGTGAAGCTTTCTTT
CDR3: CASSTYRAGEAFF

V: TRBV5-4
size: once
J: TRBJ2-3
D: NA
DNA: TGTGCCAGCAGCTCTGGCGGAGCGGAGAGCACAGATACGCAGTATTTT
CDR3: CASSSGGAESTDTQYF

V: TRBV7-9
size: NA
J: TRBJ1-5
D: TRBD1
DNA: TGTGCCAGCAGCTTAGGACAGGGGGTTCAGCCCCAGCATTTT
CDR3: CASSLGQGVQPQHF

V: TRBV9
size: NA
J: TRBJ2-3
D: TRBD2
DNA: TGTGCCAGCAGCGTAACGGGACTAGCGGGGACCACAGATACGCAGTATTTT
CDR3: CASSVTGLAGTTDTQYF

V: TRBV15
size: NA
J: TRBJ1-1
D: TRBD1
DNA: TGTGCCACCAGCAGAGACAAGGGGGCGGCTGAAGCTTTCTTT
CDR3: CATSRDKGAAEAFF

V: TRBV4-1
size: NA
J: TRBJ1-6
D: TRBD1
DNA: TGCGCCAGCAGCGTGAGACAGGGGGCAAGCTCACCCCTCCACTTT
CDR3: CASSVRQGASSPLHF

V: TRBV7-2
size: NA
J: TRBJ2-5
D: NA
DNA: TGTGCCAGCAGCTCCTCCCTTCAAGAGACCCAGTACTTC
CDR3: CASSSSLQETQYF

V: TRBV3-1/TRBV3-2
size: NA
J: TRBJ1-3
D: NA
DNA: TGTGCCAGCAGCCATGGACACGCTGGTGGAAACACCATATATTTT
CDR3: CASSHGHAGGNTIYF

V: TRBV18
size: NA
J: TRBJ1-1
D: NA
DNA: TGTGCCAGCTCACCGCCTCGGGGGGGTCAGGGAACTGAAGCTTTCTTT
CDR3: CASSPPRGGQGTEAFF

V: TRBV18
size: once
J: TRBJ1-4
D: NA
DNA: TGTGCCAGCTCACCTATGAGGGCAGCTGAAAAACTGTTTTTT
CDR3: CASSPMRAAEKLFF

V: TRBV5-1
size: NA
J: TRBJ2-7
D: NA
DNA: TGCGCCAGCAGCTTTGACCTAGCCTACGAGCAGTACTTC
CDR3: CASSFDLAYEQYF

V: TRBV6-5
size: NA
J: TRBJ2-2
D: NA
DNA: TGTGCCAGCAGCCAGGACAGAGCGAACACCGGGGAGCTGTTTTTT
CDR3: CASSQDRANTGELFF

V: TRBV6-5
size: NA
J: TRBJ1-1
D: NA
DNA: TGTGCCAGCAGTCTGGACAGCCTGAACACTGAAGCTTTCTTT
CDR3: CASSLDSLNTEAFF

V: TRBV7-9
size: NA
J: TRBJ2-1
D: NA
DNA: TGTGCCAGCAGCATAAGACCCCAGGGATACAATGAGCAGTTCTTC
CDR3: CASSIRPQGYNEQFF

V: TRBV3-1/TRBV3-2
size: NA
J: TRBJ1-2
D: NA
DNA: TGTGCCAGCGGCTATGGGGAGCACGGCTACACCTTC
CDR3: CASGYGEHGYTF

V: TRBV6-5
size: NA
J: TRBJ1-3
D: NA
DNA: TGTGCCAGCAGCCACACAGGGAACTCTGGAAACACCATATATTTT
CDR3: CASSHTGNSGNTIYF

V: TRBV11-1
size: NA
J: TRBJ2-7
D: TRBD2
DNA: TGTGCCAGCAGTTCTCCTGGCGGGGGGTCCTACGAGCAGTACTTC
CDR3: CASSSPGGGSYEQYF

V: TRBV10-1
size: few
J: TRBJ1-5
D: TRBD1
DNA: TGCGCCAGCAGTGAGAGCCCGGGACAGGGGGAAAGACAGCCCCAGCATTTT
CDR3: CASSESPGQGERQPQHF

V: TRBV11-2
size: NA
J: TRBJ2-5
D: NA
DNA: TGTGCCAGCAGCTTAGTGAGACGGGATAGAGAGGCCCAGTACTTC
CDR3: CASSLVRRDREAQYF

V: TRBV5-1
size: NA
J: TRBJ1-6
D: NA
DNA: TGCGCCAGCAAAACTTCGGGGGTCAATTCACCCCTCCACTTT
CDR3: CASKTSGVNSPLHF

V: TRBV5-8
size: NA
J: TRBJ2-7
D: TRBD1
DNA: TGTGCCAGCAGCTTGGGGGTAGACAGGGGAATCTACGAGCAGTACTTC
CDR3: CASSLGVDRGIYEQYF

V: TRBV6-5
size: NA
J: TRBJ2-7
D: NA
DNA: TGTGCCAGCAGTTCTCCGACAGATAGCTCCTACGAGCAGTACTTC
CDR3: CASSSPTDSSYEQYF

V: TRBV6-5
size: NA
J: TRBJ2-3
D: TRBD1
DNA: TGTGCCAGCAGTTACTCTGGGACAGGGGACCCAGATACGCAGTATTTT
CDR3: CASSYSGTGDPDTQYF

V: TRBV27
size: NA
J: TRBJ1-6
D: NA
DNA: TGTGCCAGCAGTTTATTAGGGCAGGGTTATTCACCCCTCCACTTT
CDR3: CASSLLGQGYSPLHF

V: TRBV23-1
size: NA
J: TRBJ1-2
D: NA
DNA: TGCGCCAGCAGTCAGGCGGCAGGGATTAACTATGGCTACACCTTC
CDR3: CASSQAAGINYGYTF

V: TRBV2
size: NA
J: TRBJ2-1
D: NA
DNA: TGTGCCAGCAGTGAGCAGGGGCGTGGACACAATGAGCAGTTCTTC
CDR3: CASSEQGRGHNEQFF

V: TRBV5-4
size: NA
J: TRBJ2-5
D: NA
DNA: TGTGCCAGCAGCCTGGTGTTGCCGGGCCAAGAGACCCAGTACTTC
CDR3: CASSLVLPGQETQYF

V: TRBV19
size: NA
J: TRBJ1-3
D: NA
DNA: TGTGCCAGTAGCCTCCAGGGGACTGGAAACACCATATATTTT
CDR3: CASSLQGTGNTIYF

V: TRBV3-1/TRBV3-2
size: NA
J: TRBJ1-5
D: NA
DNA: TGTGCCAGCAGCCAAGCAGGAATCCAGCCCCAGCATTTT
CDR3: CASSQAGIQPQHF

V: TRBV19
size: NA
J: TRBJ1-1
D: TRBD1
DNA: TGTGCCAGTAGCCAAACAGGGGGAGGCACTGAAGCTTTCTTT
CDR3: CASSQTGGGTEAFF

V: TRBV6-1
size: NA
J: TRBJ1-3
D: NA
DNA: TGTGCCAGCAGTGAGCGGGAGTTGTACACCATATATTTT
CDR3: CASSERELYTIYF

V: TRBV3-1/TRBV3-2
size: NA
J: TRBJ2-2
D: NA
DNA: TGTGCCAGCAGCCAAGGGGAGAGCGATTCCGGGGAGCTGTTTTTT
CDR3: CASSQGESDSGELFF

V: TRBV5-1
size: NA
J: TRBJ1-4
D: TRBD1
DNA: TGCGCCAGCAGCCCGATGACAGGGGCCTCAACTAATGAAAAACTGTTTTTT
CDR3: CASSPMTGASTNEKLFF

V: TRBV24-1
size: many
J: TRBJ1-5
D: NA
DNA: TGTGCCACCAGTGAGTCCCCTTCCTGGGGCGGTAGCAATCAGCCCCAGCATTTT
CDR3: CATSESPSWGGSNQPQHF

V: TRBV5-5
size: once
J: TRBJ2-2
D: TRBD2
DNA: TGTGCCAGCAGCTTGCTTTCGGCTAGCGGGTACACCGGGGAGCTGTTTTTT
CDR3: CASSLLSASGYTGELFF

V: TRBV10-1
size: NA
J: TRBJ1-1
D: NA
DNA: TGCGCCAGCAGTGAGGACAGAAACACTGAAGCTTTCTTT
CDR3: CASSEDRNTEAFF

V: TRBV3-1/TRBV3-2
size: NA
J: TRBJ1-5
D: TRBD1
DNA: TGTGCCAGCAGCCGGACAGGGGGCAATCAGCCCCAGCATTTT
CDR3: CASSRTGGNQPQHF

V: TRBV2
size: NA
J: TRBJ2-3
D: TRBD1
DNA: TGTGCCAGCAGTGAAGCGCGGACAGGGACAGATACGCAGTATTTT
CDR3: CASSEARTGTDTQYF

V: TRBV6-5
size: once
J: TRBJ2-7
D: TRBD1
DNA: TGTGCCAGCAATTCACCGGGACAGGGCTACGAGCAGTACTTC
CDR3: CASNSPGQGYEQYF

V: TRBV7-2
size: NA
J: TRBJ1-1
D: NA
DNA: TGTGCCAGCAGCGGGGGAGGGCAGAGTACTGAAGCTTTCTTT
CDR3: CASSGGGQSTEAFF

V: TRBV15
size: NA
J: TRBJ1-2
D: TRBD1
DNA: TGTGCCACCAGCAGAGAGGGACAGCATAACTATGGCTACACCTTC
CDR3: CATSREGQHNYGYTF

V: TRBV5-5
size: NA
J: TRBJ1-6
D: NA
DNA: TGTGCCAGCAGCTTATCCGGGGTAAATTCACCCCTCCACTTT
CDR3: CASSLSGVNSPLHF

V: TRBV6-5
size: few
J: TRBJ1-2
D: TRBD1
DNA: TGTGCCAGCAGGGGGACAGGGAGATTCGATGGCTACACCTTC
CDR3: CASRGTGRFDGYTF

V: TRBV20-1
size: NA
J: TRBJ2-1
D: NA
DNA: TGCAGTGCTAGTGGCAGGTTCTCCTACAATGAGCAGTTCTTC
CDR3: CSASGRFSYNEQFF

V: TRBV2
size: NA
J: TRBJ1-2
D: NA
DNA: TGTGCCACTTCCCCGGGAGCGGGCTACACCTTC
CDR3: CATSPGAGYTF

V: TRBV28
size: once
J: TRBJ2-2
D: NA
DNA: TGTGCCAGCAGGGAGCTAGGAGGACGGCGTAACGCGAACACCGGGGAGCTGTTTTTT
CDR3: CASRELGGRRNANTGELFF